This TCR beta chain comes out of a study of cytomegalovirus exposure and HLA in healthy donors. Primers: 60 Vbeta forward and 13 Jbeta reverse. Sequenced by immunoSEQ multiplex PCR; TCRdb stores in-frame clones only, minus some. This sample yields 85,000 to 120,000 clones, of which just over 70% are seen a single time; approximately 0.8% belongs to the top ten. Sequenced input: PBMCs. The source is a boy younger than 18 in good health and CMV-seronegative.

The CDR3 loop is CASSLSRDRGPSGYEQYF. CDR3 coding DNA: TGTGCCAGCAGTCTTTCCCGGGACAGGGGGCCCTCGGGGTACGAGCAGTACTTC. The V gene is TRBV27, the J gene TRBJ2-7; TRBD1 matches at 12 bases. V shed 5 bases, J shed 4 bases, and the junction held 15 bases outside the gene matches. This CDR3 region has 18 residues. Germline assignment: CDR1 MNHEY and CDR2 SMNVEV (reference sequence).